This paragraph covers one T cell receptor beta chain sequence. The germline V gene has CDR1 LGHDT and CDR2 YNNKEL (reference sequence). CDR3 length: 16 amino acids. V lost 2 bases and J 3 bases, leaving 13 bases between the germline ends. Methods used by the authors: Estimation of nucleated cell counts was performed using reference gene primer amplification. Assay used: immunoSEQ multiplex PCR; TCRdb lists only in-frame clones, some missing. V and J calls and clone size follow that table, whereas D and trimming were derived from the DNA. The sample yields roughly 70,000 clones, about 80% seen once. The data belong to a study of blood T cell repertoires in COVID-19. The wider study: Researchers got acute and convalescent COVID-19 samples from the United States, Italy and Spain. Nucleic acid was either cDNA or gDNA, and it came from T cells, B-cell-depleted T cells, or PBMCs.

The chain has TRBV3-1 (or the pseudogene TRBV3-2) and TRBJ2-2, with D maybe TRBD2 (6 bases). The sequence derives from a woman in her seventies with acute or convalescent COVID-19. Sequencing was carried out using peripheral blood. CDR3 sequence reads: CASSQPWRADTGELFF. The CDR3, as DNA: TGTGCCAGCAGCCAACCGTGGAGGGCCGACACCGGGGAGCTGTTTTTT.